Presented here are 10 T cell receptor beta chains from one specimen sequenced in a study of cytomegalovirus exposure and HLA in healthy donors (dated by TCRdb to 2015 to 2018). The library was obtained by the immunoSEQ multiplex PCR assay. For the multiplex PCR, a mixture combining 60 forward primers for TCR Vbeta segments and 13 reverse primers for TCR Jbeta segments was used. The table was pulled from immuneACCESS by TCRdb, which kept in-frame rearrangements only. Such tables lose some clones; where checked, under half of the loss comes from unresolved V genes, and the rest has no known cause. This sample lists approximately 110,000 clones; around three quarters were detected once. In total, the top ten clones hold about 5.2% of the sample. Sequenced sample: PBMCs. The receptors were gathered from a female donor in good health and CMV-seropositive.

V usage is TRBV5-1 and J usage is TRBJ2-1; tentative D call: TRBD1 (6 bases). The CDR3 is 12 amino acids. The V end lost 8 bases, the J end lost 9 bases, and 15 bases lay between the germline ends. Looked up from germline, CDR1 is SGHRS and CDR2 is YFSETQ. CDR3 in DNA: TGCGCCAGTAACAGGGACCGGGGTGAGCAGTTCTTC. Translating gives CASNRDRGEQFF.

The chain uses TRBV2 and TRBJ2-1, with TRBD1 as a possible D gene (6 bases). V lost 8 bases and J lost 6, with 11 bases in between. The CDR3 has 12 residues. Per germline, CDR1 SNHLY and CDR2 FYNNEI. CDR3 amino acids: CASLRGGNEQFF. The CDR3 DNA reads TGTGCCAGCCTCAGGGGTGGCAATGAGCAGTTCTTC.

V usage is TRBV28 and J usage is TRBJ2-1; TRBD2 agrees at 8 bases. V was clipped by 6 bases and J by 7 bases; unmatched bases: 11. The CDR3 runs 15 residues. Germline CDR1 MDHEN, CDR2 SYDVKM. The CDR3, as DNA: TGTGCCAGCAGGTTGTACGGGAGGGCAAAGAATGAGCAGTTCTTC. It yields the protein CASRLYGRAKNEQFF.

V gene TRBV10-3 combines with J gene TRBJ2-7; D remains unclear. V lost 5 bases, J lost 3 bases, and 8 bases lay in between. The CDR3 consists of 12 residues. Germline CDR1 is ENHRY and CDR2 is SYGVKD. The CDR3 DNA reads as TGTGCCATCAGTCCCAGAAACTACGAGCAGTACTTC. Residues: CAISPRNYEQYF.

The chain joins TRBV10-3 to TRBJ2-2; 11 bases are a match to TRBD1. The V gene end was trimmed by 7 bases and the J gene end by 2 bases; junction bases not matched to a gene: 3. Looked up from germline, CDR1 is ENHRY and CDR2 is SYGVKD. This CDR3 region has 15 residues. CDR3 nucleotides: TGTGCCATCAAAGGGACAGGGGGAAACACCGGGGAGCTGTTTTTT. It translates to CAIKGTGGNTGELFF.

The chain has TRBV27 and TRBJ1-2, with 8 bases lining up with TRBD1. The J segment lost 8 bases and the V segment lost 6 bases, leaving 14 bases of the junction unmatched. The CDR3 consists of 15 residues. Germline V lookup: CDR1 MNHEY, CDR2 SMNVEV (reference sequence). The CDR3 protein is CASSQGTGDPGGYTF. The CDR3 DNA reads TGTGCCAGCAGCCAGGGGACAGGTGACCCGGGGGGCTACACCTTC.

The rearrangement links TRBV7-8 to TRBJ2-3; D call uncertain. This CDR3 is 16 amino acids long. V shed 2 bases and J shed 1 base, with 13 bases lying between them. Germline assignment: CDR1 SGHVS and CDR2 FQNEAQ. The CDR3 DNA is TGTGCCAGCAGCTTACGTCCAGGATTGGGCACAGATACGCAGTATTTT. It translates to CASSLRPGLGTDTQYF.

V is TRBV5-1 and J is TRBJ2-5, with 10 positions matching TRBD2. This CDR3 comprises 13 residues. V was pared by 7 bases and J by 5 bases, with 5 bases of the junction left unmatched. Germline V gene lookup returns CDR1 SGHRS and CDR2 YFSETQ. CDR3 protein: CASSRAGGETQYF. CDR3 nucleotide sequence: TGCGCCAGCTCACGAGCGGGGGGGGAGACCCAGTACTTC.

Remarks on this clone: The junction differs from germline at one of its ends, possibly a read error. The rearrangement links TRBV7-2 to TRBJ2-1, with TRBD2 matching 10 bases. Germline loops: CDR1 SGHTA, CDR2 FQGNSA. CDR3 length: 13 amino acids. The DNA for the CDR3 is TGTGCCAGCAGCATAGCGGCTAGCGGGAGACCGTTCTTC. Its translation: CASSIAASGRPFF.

The gene calls are TRBV28 and TRBJ1-5; D gene uncertain. V gave up 4 bases and J gave up 2 bases, with 9 bases separating them. CDR3 length: 14 residues. Germline CDR1 MDHEN, CDR2 SYDVKM. The CDR3 DNA follows: TGTGCCAGCAGTTCGGGGTCCGGCAATCAGCCCCAGCATTTT. Protein: CASSSGSGNQPQHF. The whole variable domain, remainder taken from reference TRBV28 and TRBJ1-5, is DVKVTQSSRYLVKRTGEKVFLECVQDMDHENMFWYRQDPGLGLRLIYFSYDVKMKEKGDIPEGYSVSREKKERFSLILESASTNQTSMYLCASSSGSGNQPQHFGDGTRLSIL.